The 5 T cell receptor beta chains reported below all come from one sample, sequenced in a study of regulatory T cells in long-lasting Graves disease (dated by TCRdb to the early 2020s). In light of the paper, this sample's time point label describes: persistent/refractory GD, antithyroid drugs over 5 years with positive TRAb. For both TCR sequencing and RNA sequencing, RNA was extracted from PBMCs using TRIzol. Library construction relied on multiplex PCR. These reads were obtained on an Illumina HiSeq 4000. TCR beta libraries were built with iRepertoire HTBI primers and Arm-PCR amplification of CDR3 regions. TCRdb redid the processing of the public reads, applying fastp at Q25 and MiXCR, and retained in-frame beta chains. Each entry is one CDR3 protein sequence, shown with its most common DNA and genes. The sample data list 400,000 to 500,000 distinct CDR3 sequences, and roughly 23% of these were observed just once. Roughly an eighth of the sample lies in the top ten.

Here the sequenced sample was peripheral blood mononuclear cells (PBMCs), taken when the disease was refractory, from a patient treated with antithyroid drugs. These receptors were collected from a female donor with Graves disease.

The rearrangement joins TRBV20-1 to TRBJ2-2; D remains unclear. From germline, CDR1 is DFQATT and CDR2 SNEGSKA (reference sequence). With 6 bases removed from V and 3 bases from J, the gap between germline ends came to 14 bases. CDR3 length: 14 amino acids. CDR3 in amino acids: CSAHPLEYTGELFF. The CDR3 nucleotides read TGCAGTGCCCACCCCCTCGAATACACCGGGGAGCTGTTTTTT.

J is TRBJ2-1 and V is TRBV28, with 9 bases identical to TRBD2. The CDR3 contains 13 residues. The V segment lost 7 bases and the J segment 15 bases; nucleotides outside the gene matches: 13. Germline V gives CDR1 MDHEN, CDR2 SYDVKM. The CDR3 DNA is TGTGCCAGCACCTGGGGCGGTAGCGGGAGACTGTTCTTC. Encoded protein: CASTWGGSGRLFF.

The chain employs TRBV5-1 and TRBJ1-3; tentatively, D is TRBD1 (5 bases). The germline gives CDR1 SGHRS, CDR2 YFSETQ. The CDR3 contains 20 residues. The V end was cut by 0 bases, the J end by 3 bases, with 25 bases between. Here the CDR3 DNA reads TGCGCCAGCAGCTTGGCCGGGGTCAAATCAGGGCCCCGTGATGGAAACACCATATATTTT. Residues: CASSLAGVKSGPRDGNTIYF.

This clonotype has only a few counts. The chain recombines TRBV6-1 with TRBJ1-5; D is perhaps TRBD1 (5 bases). V was cut by 5 bases and J by 8 bases, with 10 bases left in between. The V gene's germline CDR1 is MNHNS and CDR2 SASEGT. The CDR3 covers 12 residues. CDR3 bases: TGTGCCAGCAGTCTGACCAGGGAGCCCCAGCATTTT. It yields the protein CASSLTREPQHF.

This clonotype was seen only a few times. J is TRBJ2-2 and V is TRBV7-2; D is ambiguous. The V end was cut by 3 bases, the J end by 0 bases, with 11 bases between. The CDR3 runs to 16 residues. The germline CDR1 and CDR2 sequences are SGHTA and FQGNSA. CDR3 loop: CASSLTGNPNTGELFF. CDR3 in DNA: TGTGCCAGCAGCTTGACCGGAAATCCGAACACCGGGGAGCTGTTTTTT.